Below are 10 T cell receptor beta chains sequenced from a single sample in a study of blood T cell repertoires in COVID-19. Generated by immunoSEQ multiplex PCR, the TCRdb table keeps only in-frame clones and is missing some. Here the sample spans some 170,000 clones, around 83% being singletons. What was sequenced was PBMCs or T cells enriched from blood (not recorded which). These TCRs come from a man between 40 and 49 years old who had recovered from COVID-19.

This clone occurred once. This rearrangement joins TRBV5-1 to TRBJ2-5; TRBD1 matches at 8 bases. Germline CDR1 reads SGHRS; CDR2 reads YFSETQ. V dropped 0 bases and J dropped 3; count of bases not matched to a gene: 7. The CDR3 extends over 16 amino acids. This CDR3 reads CASSLGDRLGEETQYF. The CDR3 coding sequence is TGCGCCAGCAGCTTGGGGGACAGGTTAGGGGAAGAGACCCAGTACTTC. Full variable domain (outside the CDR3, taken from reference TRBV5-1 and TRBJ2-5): KAGVTQTPRYLIKTRGQQVTLSCSPISGHRSVSWYQQTPGQGLQFLFEYFSETQRNKGNFPGRFSGRQFSNSRSEMNVSTLELGDSALYLCASSLGDRLGEETQYFGPGTRLLVL.

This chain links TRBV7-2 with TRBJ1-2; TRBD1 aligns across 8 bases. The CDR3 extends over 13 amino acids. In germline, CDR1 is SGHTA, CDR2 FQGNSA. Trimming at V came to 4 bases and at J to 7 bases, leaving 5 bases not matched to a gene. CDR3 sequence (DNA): TGTGCCAGCAGCTCCCGGGACAGGACTGGCTACACCTTC. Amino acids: CASSSRDRTGYTF.

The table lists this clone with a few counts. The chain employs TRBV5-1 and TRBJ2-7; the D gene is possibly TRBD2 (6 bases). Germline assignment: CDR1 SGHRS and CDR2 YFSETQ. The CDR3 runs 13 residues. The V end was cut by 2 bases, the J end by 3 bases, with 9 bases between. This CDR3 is CASSFGSRYEQYF. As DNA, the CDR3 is TGCGCCAGCAGCTTCGGGAGCCGCTACGAGCAGTACTTC.

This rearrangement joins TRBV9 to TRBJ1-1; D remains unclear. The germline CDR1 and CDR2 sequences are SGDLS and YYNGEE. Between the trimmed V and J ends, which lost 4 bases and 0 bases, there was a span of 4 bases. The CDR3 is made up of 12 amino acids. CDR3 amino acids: CASSNMNTEAFF. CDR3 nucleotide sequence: TGTGCCAGCAGCAACATGAACACTGAAGCTTTCTTT.

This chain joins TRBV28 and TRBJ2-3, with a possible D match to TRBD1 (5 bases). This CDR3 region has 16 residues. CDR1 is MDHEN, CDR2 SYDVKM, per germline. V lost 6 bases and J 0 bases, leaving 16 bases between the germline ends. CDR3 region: CASSTGRLFSTDTQYF. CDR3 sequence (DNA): TGTGCCAGCAGCACAGGACGGTTATTTAGCACAGATACGCAGTATTTT.

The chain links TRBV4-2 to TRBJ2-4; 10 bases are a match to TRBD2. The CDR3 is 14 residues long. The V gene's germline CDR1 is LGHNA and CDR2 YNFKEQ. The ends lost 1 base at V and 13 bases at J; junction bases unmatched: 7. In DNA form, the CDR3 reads TGTGCCAGCAGCCAAGGGACTAGCGGCCCCGCACAGTACTTC. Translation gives CASSQGTSGPAQYF.

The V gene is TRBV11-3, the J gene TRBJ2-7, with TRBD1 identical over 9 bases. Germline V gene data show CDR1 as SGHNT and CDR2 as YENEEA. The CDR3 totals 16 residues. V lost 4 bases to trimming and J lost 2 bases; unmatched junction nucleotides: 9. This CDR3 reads CASSSQDRGLTYEQYF. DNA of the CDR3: TGTGCCAGCAGCTCACAGGACAGGGGACTAACCTACGAGCAGTACTTC.

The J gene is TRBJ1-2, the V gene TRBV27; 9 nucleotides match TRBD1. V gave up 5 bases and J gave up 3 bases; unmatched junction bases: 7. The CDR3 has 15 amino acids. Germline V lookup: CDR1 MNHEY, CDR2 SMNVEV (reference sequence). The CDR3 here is CASSPNRGPDYGYTF. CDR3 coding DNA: TGTGCCAGCAGTCCCAACAGGGGGCCGGACTATGGCTACACCTTC.

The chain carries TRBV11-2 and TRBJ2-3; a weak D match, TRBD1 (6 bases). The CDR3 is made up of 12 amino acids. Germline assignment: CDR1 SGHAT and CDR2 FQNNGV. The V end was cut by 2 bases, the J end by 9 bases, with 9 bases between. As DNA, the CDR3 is TGTGCCAGCAGCTTATCGAGGGGGACGCAGTATTTT. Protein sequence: CASSLSRGTQYF. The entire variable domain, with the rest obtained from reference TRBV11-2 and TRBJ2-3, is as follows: EAGVAQSPRYKIIEKRQSVAFWCNPISGHATLYWYQQILGQGPKLLIQFQNNGVVDDSQLPKDRFSAERLKGVDSTLKIQPAKLEDSAVYLCASSLSRGTQYFGPGTRLTVL.

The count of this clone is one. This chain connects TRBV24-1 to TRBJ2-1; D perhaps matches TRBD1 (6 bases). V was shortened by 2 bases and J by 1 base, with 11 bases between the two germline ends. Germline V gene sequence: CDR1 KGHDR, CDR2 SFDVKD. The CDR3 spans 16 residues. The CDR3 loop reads CATSDSDRLSYNEQFF. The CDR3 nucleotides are TGTGCCACCAGTGATTCCGACAGGCTGTCCTACAATGAGCAGTTCTTC.